One T cell receptor beta chain is described in this entry. What it recognizes is unknown. This entry is derived from a study of cytomegalovirus exposure and HLA in healthy donors. In the PCR, 60 Vbeta and 13 Jbeta primers were used. Some clones are missing from TCRdb's copy, which holds only in-frame ones; the method was immunoSEQ multiplex PCR. Of about 98,000 clones detected, about 81% appear once; the ten largest clones hold around 9.9%. Notes on the study in general: Cytomegalovirus status was reportedly diagnosed by the classifier with high specificity and sensitivity. An assumption of roughly uniform sequencing depth across donors underlay the presence/absence analyses.

This CDR3 is 15 amino acids long. Trimming at V came to 7 bases and at J to 4 bases, leaving 8 bases not matched to a gene. The V gene's germline CDR1 is PRHDT and CDR2 FYEKMQ (reference sequence). The material sequenced was PBMCs. The chain has TRBV13 and TRBJ2-2, with 8 bases that match TRBD2. The source is a man between 18 and 35 years old in good health and CMV-seropositive. CDR3 DNA sequence: TGTGCCAGCAAGGGCTTGGGACTAGGCACCGGGGAGCTGTTTTTT. This gives the protein CASKGLGLGTGELFF.